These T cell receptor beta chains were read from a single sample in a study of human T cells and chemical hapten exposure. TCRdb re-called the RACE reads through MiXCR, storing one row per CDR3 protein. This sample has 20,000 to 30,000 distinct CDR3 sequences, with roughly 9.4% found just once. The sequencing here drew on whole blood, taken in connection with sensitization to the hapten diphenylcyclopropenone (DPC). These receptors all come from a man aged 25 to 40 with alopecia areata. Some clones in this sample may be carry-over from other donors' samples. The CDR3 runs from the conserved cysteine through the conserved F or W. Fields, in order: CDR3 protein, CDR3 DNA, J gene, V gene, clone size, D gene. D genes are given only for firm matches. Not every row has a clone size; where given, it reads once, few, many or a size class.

CASSRGATYEQYF TGTGCCAGCAGTCGGGGGGCCACCTACGAGCAGTACTTC TRBJ2-7 TRBV28 few -
CASHGGSTNEKLFF TGTGCCAGTCATGGGGGGTCAACTAATGAAAAACTGTTTTTT TRBJ1-4 TRBV7-9 many -
CASSPTGEAGELFF TGTGCCAGCTCACCGACAGGGGAAGCCGGGGAGCTGTTTTTT TRBJ2-2 TRBV18 few TRBD1
CASSSRRTLGDTDTQYF TGTGCCAGCAGCTCTCGCCGGACGCTGGGGGATACAGATACGCAGTATTTT TRBJ2-3 TRBV7-9 many -
CASSYQLLAGTDEQYF TGTGCCAGCAGTTACCAGCTACTAGCGGGGACGGACGAGCAGTACTTC TRBJ2-7 TRBV6-2/TRBV6-3 few TRBD2
CASRRDTGELFF TGTGCCAGCCGACGGGACACCGGGGAGCTGTTTTTT TRBJ2-2 TRBV18 many -
CASIKAGVTYEQYF TGTGCCAGCATTAAAGCGGGAGTTACCTACGAGCAGTACTTC TRBJ2-7 TRBV6-2/TRBV6-3 many TRBD2
CASSYSRIEQYF TGTGCCAGCAGTTACTCGAGAATCGAGCAGTACTTC TRBJ2-7 TRBV6-2/TRBV6-3 - -
CASSYRSVSYGYTF TGTGCCAGCAGTTACCGTTCAGTATCCTATGGCTACACCTTC TRBJ1-2 TRBV6-2/TRBV6-3 many -
CASRLGTEAFF TGTGCCAGCAGGCTCGGTACTGAAGCTTTCTTT TRBJ1-1 TRBV27 many -
CASSYSTTGTGRGTQYF TGTGCCAGCAGTTACTCGACAACCGGGACAGGTCGCGGGACCCAGTACTTC TRBJ2-5 TRBV6-5 few TRBD1
CSASGGANEQFF TGCAGTGCTTCCGGGGGGGCAAATGAGCAGTTCTTC TRBJ2-1 TRBV20-1 many TRBD2
CSARSQGRNHNEQFF TGCAGTGCTAGGTCCCAGGGGAGAAACCACAATGAGCAGTTCTTC TRBJ2-1 TRBV20-1 - -
CASSGLTGHLTGGGYTF TGTGCCAGCAGCGGGTTAACGGGACACCTTACCGGGGGCGGCTACACCTTC TRBJ1-2 TRBV9 - -
CASSPPDDWNTEAFF TGTGCCAGCTCACCACCGGACGATTGGAACACTGAAGCTTTCTTT TRBJ1-1 TRBV18 - -
CSAHRAISTEAFF TGCAGTGCGCACCGTGCTATCAGCACTGAAGCTTTCTTT TRBJ1-1 TRBV20-1 - -
CASSSDTLSEQFF TGTGCTAGCAGCTCGGACACCCTATCGGAGCAGTTCTTC TRBJ2-1 TRBV7-7 many -